These 10 T cell receptor beta chains were sequenced from one sample in a study of technical replicates of blood from several donors. Profiled with immunoSEQ multiplex PCR; TCRdb holds only in-frame clones, not every one. The sample has under 75,000 clones, about 91% seen once. Specimen: PBMCs. The receptors were gathered from a human donor in good health. Some clones in this sample may be carry-over from other donors' samples.

The V call is TRBV19, the J call TRBJ2-5, with D possibly matching TRBD2 (6 bases). CDR3 length: 15 amino acids. V gave up 2 bases and J gave up 5 bases, with 15 bases separating them. The germline CDR1 and CDR2 sequences are LNHDA and SQIVND (reference sequence). This CDR3 reads CASSISTTGAETQYF. For the CDR3, the DNA is TGTGCCAGTAGTATATCAACGACGGGAGCTGAGACCCAGTACTTC.

The V gene is TRBV7-9, the J gene TRBJ1-2; possible D gene TRBD1, 5 bases. Germline loops: CDR1 SEHNR, CDR2 FQNEAQ (reference sequence). Trimming left V 5 bases short and J 1 base short, with 14 bases between. The CDR3 totals 15 residues. Here the CDR3 DNA reads TGTGCCAGCAGCCGGGGAGGGGCCGGTAACTATGGCTACACCTTC. Translation gives CASSRGGAGNYGYTF.

There are a few counts of this clone. The chain employs TRBV11-2 and TRBJ2-5; possibly TRBD1 for D (5 bases). The germline V gene has CDR1 SGHAT and CDR2 FQNNGV. V shed 6 bases and J shed 1 base, with 15 bases lying between them. This CDR3 spans 15 amino acids. CDR3 DNA: TGTGCCAGCAGATCGGTAGGGGCTGTCCAAGAGACCCAGTACTTC. Translation: CASRSVGAVQETQYF.

This chain uses TRBV7-6 with TRBJ2-1; 8 bases fit TRBD2. Per the germline V gene, CDR1 is SGHVS and CDR2 is FNYEAQ. V shed 1 base, J shed 9 bases, and the junction held 8 bases outside the gene matches. CDR3 length: 15 residues. The CDR3 reads CASSLGAGGLGEQFF. Written as DNA, the CDR3 is TGTGCCAGCAGCTTAGGGGCGGGGGGTTTGGGTGAGCAGTTCTTC.

The gene calls are TRBV28 and TRBJ2-7; 7 bases map to TRBD2. The length of the CDR3 is 13 residues. V shed 5 bases, J shed 5 bases, and the junction held 6 bases outside the gene matches. CDR1 and CDR2 (germline): MDHEN, SYDVKM. CDR3 nucleotides: TGTGCCAGCAGTCTGAGCGGGAACAACGAGCAGTACTTC. It encodes CASSLSGNNEQYF.

The genes are TRBV7-3 and TRBJ2-5; tentatively, D is TRBD2 (6 bases). CDR1 is SGHTA and CDR2 is FQGTGA in the germline V gene. V was trimmed by 0 bases and J by 3 bases, leaving 8 bases between them. The CDR3 consists of 14 residues. DNA for the CDR3: TGTGCCAGCAGCTTAACGGCTAGCGAAGAGACCCAGTACTTC. Its translation is CASSLTASEETQYF.

To note about this clone: An end of the junction does not agree with germline; a read error may underlie this. V usage is TRBV18 and J usage is TRBJ2-5; 9 bases agree with TRBD1. The CDR3 contains 15 residues. Germline-derived CDR1 and CDR2 are KGHSH and LQKENI. The CDR3 DNA reads TGTGCCAGCTCATCACCGGGACAGGGTAAAGAGACCCAGTACTTC. It translates to CASSSPGQGKETQYF.

V usage is TRBV7-9 and J usage is TRBJ2-7; D possibly corresponds to TRBD2 (7 bases). V lost 4 bases, J lost 11 bases, and 12 bases lay in between. CDR1 is SEHNR, CDR2 FQNEAQ, per germline (reference sequence). CDR3 length: 11 amino acids. Written as DNA, the CDR3 is TGTGCCAGCAGCTGGGGGGGCAGAAAGTACTTC. As protein: CASSWGGRKYF.

This chain uses TRBV15 with TRBJ2-7; 7 nucleotides align to TRBD1. Germline V gene lookup returns CDR1 LNHNV and CDR2 YYDKDF (reference sequence). This CDR3 is built from 15 residues. The trim removed 1 base at V and 1 base at J, leaving 4 bases unmatched. The CDR3 region is CATSRVAGGSYEQYF. The CDR3 DNA reads as TGTGCCACCAGCAGAGTAGCAGGGGGTTCCTACGAGCAGTACTTC.

The J gene is TRBJ1-2, the V gene TRBV7-9; D might be TRBD1 (5 bases). Germline lookup yields CDR1 SEHNR and CDR2 FQNEAQ (reference sequence). Between the trimmed V and J ends, which lost 5 bases and 0 bases, there was a span of 10 bases. CDR3 length: 14 amino acids. CDR3 residues: CASSTGLANYGYTF. The CDR3 coding sequence is TGTGCCAGCAGCACAGGCTTAGCTAACTATGGCTACACCTTC.